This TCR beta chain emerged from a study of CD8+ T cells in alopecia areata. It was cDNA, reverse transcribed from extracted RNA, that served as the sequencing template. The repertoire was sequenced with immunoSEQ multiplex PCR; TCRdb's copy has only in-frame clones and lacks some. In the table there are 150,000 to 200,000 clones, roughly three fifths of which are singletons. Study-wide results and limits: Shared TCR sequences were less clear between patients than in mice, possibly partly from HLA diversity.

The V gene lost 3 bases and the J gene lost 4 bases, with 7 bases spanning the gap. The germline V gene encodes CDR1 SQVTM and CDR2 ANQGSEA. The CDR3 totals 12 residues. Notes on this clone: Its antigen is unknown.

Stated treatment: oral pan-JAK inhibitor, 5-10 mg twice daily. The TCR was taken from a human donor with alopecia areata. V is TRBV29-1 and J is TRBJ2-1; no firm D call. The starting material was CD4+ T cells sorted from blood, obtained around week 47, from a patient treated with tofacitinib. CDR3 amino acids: CSVDEKYNEQFF. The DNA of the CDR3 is TGCAGCGTTGATGAGAAATACAATGAGCAGTTCTTC.